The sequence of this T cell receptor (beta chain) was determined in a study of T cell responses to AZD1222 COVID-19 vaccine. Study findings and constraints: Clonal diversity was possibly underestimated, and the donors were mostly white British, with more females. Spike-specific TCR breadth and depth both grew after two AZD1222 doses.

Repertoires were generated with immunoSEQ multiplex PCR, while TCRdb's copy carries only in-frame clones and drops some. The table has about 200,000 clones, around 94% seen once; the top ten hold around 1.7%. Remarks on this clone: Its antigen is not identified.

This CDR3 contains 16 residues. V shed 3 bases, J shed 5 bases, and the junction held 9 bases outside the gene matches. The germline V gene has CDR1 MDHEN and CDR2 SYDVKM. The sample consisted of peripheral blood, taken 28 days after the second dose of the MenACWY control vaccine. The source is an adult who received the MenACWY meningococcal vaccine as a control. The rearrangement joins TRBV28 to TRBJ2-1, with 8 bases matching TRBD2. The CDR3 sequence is CASSLPRAGANNEQFF. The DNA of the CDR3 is TGTGCCAGCAGTTTGCCCCGAGCGGGAGCTAACAATGAGCAGTTCTTC.